The 15 T cell receptor beta chains below all came from one sample that was sequenced in a study of blood T cell repertoires in COVID-19. Sequencing used immunoSEQ multiplex PCR; TCRdb keeps in-frame clones, though not all of them. The data contain around 190,000 clones, about 76% of them singletons. The sequenced material came from peripheral blood. The receptor set was obtained from a woman between 50 and 59 years old with active or convalescent COVID-19.

This chain links TRBV25-1 with TRBJ1-2, with a weak D call TRBD1 (5 bases). This CDR3 region has 12 residues. CDR1 and CDR2 from the germline V gene are MGHDK and SYGVNS. V lost 6 bases to trimming and J lost 6 bases, with 11 bases between them. The CDR3 protein is CASSRQGNGYTF. The CDR3, as DNA: TGTGCCAGCAGCCGGCAGGGTAATGGCTACACCTTC.

The rearrangement uses TRBV7-8 and TRBJ2-1; 7 bases line up with TRBD2. Trimming cost V 4 bases and J 7 bases; bases outside gene matches: 7. This CDR3 comprises 14 residues. In germline, CDR1 is SGHVS, CDR2 FQNEAQ. CDR3 sequence reads: CASSWRERANEQFF. In DNA, the CDR3 is TGTGCCAGCAGCTGGCGGGAGAGGGCTAATGAGCAGTTCTTC.

CDR3 bases: TGTGCCAGCAGTTCATGGACAGATCTCAATTCACCCCTCCACTTT. Translated, it gives CASSSWTDLNSPLHF. The chain has TRBV28 and TRBJ1-6; possible D gene TRBD1, 6 bases. CDR1 and CDR2 (germline): MDHEN, SYDVKM. The CDR3 has 15 residues. V lost 4 bases and J lost 7, with 14 bases in between.

The chain is built from TRBV14 and TRBJ2-5; TRBD1 might be the D (6 bases). Germline assignment: CDR1 SGHDN and CDR2 FVKESK. This CDR3 has 14 residues. The V end lost 4 bases, the J end lost 6 bases, and 15 bases lay between the germline ends. The CDR3 region has the DNA TGTGCCAGCAGCCTTTCACAGGGTCTAAAGACCCAGTACTTC. This translates into CASSLSQGLKTQYF. The full variable domain, with the rest looked up from reference TRBV14 and TRBJ2-5, is EAGVTQFPSHSVIEKGQTVTLRCDPISGHDNLYWYRRVMGKEIKFLLHFVKESKQDESGMPNNRFLAERTGGTYSTLKVQPAELEDSGVYFCASSLSQGLKTQYFGPGTRLLVL.

The CDR3 region has the DNA TGTGCCAGCAGCCAACTTTGGGACAGCTATGGCTACACCTTC. Translated: CASSQLWDSYGYTF. This chain joins TRBV7-2 and TRBJ1-2, with TRBD1 matching over 7 bases. The CDR3 has 14 amino acids. J was trimmed by 4 bases and V by 5 bases; bases with no gene match: 7. Germline values: CDR1 SGHTA, CDR2 FQGNSA.

V gene TRBV19 combines with J gene TRBJ2-5, with 7 positions matching TRBD1. Trimming cost V 0 bases and J 5 bases; bases outside gene matches: 6. Per germline, CDR1 LNHDA and CDR2 SQIVND (reference sequence). The CDR3 sequence is 15 residues long. As DNA, the CDR3 is TGTGCCAGTAGTATAGATGCCAGGGGGTTCGAGACCCAGTACTTC. Protein product: CASSIDARGFETQYF.

This clone was detected only once. The rearrangement links TRBV7-9 to TRBJ1-6, with D perhaps matching TRBD1 (5 bases). In germline, CDR1 is SEHNR, CDR2 FQNEAQ (reference sequence). Trimming left V 7 bases short and J 10 bases short, with 20 bases between. This CDR3 is built from 15 residues. In nucleotides, the CDR3 is TGTGCCAGCACCCCAGTTGCGGGGGTTGGGTCACCCCTCCACTTT. Translated, it gives CASTPVAGVGSPLHF.

The rearrangement uses TRBV7-6 and TRBJ1-3; D gene ambiguous. V lost 7 bases and J 15 bases, leaving 16 bases between the germline ends. CDR1 is SGHVS, CDR2 FNYEAQ, per germline. The CDR3 is 11 residues long. The CDR3 bases are TGTGCCAGCACTGACGAACCGGAGTCATATTTT. It encodes CASTDEPESYF. Using reference TRBV7-6 and TRBJ1-3 for the parts outside the CDR3, the full variable domain is GAGVSQSPRYKVTKRGQDVALRCDPISGHVSLYWYRQALGQGPEFLTYFNYEAQQDKSGLPNDRFSAERPEGSISTLTIQRTEQRDSAMYRCASTDEPESYFGEGSWLTVV.

The chain employs TRBV30 and TRBJ2-5, with D possibly being TRBD1 (6 bases). The CDR3 has 13 residues. Germline CDR1 reads GTSNPN; CDR2 reads SVGIG (reference sequence). V was cut by 1 base and J by 4 bases, with 10 bases left in between. The DNA of the CDR3 is TGTGCCTGGAGTGCTGGGGGCCCAGAGACCCAGTACTTC. Translating it yields CAWSAGGPETQYF.

This clone showed up just a few times. V and J are TRBV7-8 and TRBJ1-2; 7 bases match TRBD1. Germline assignment: CDR1 SGHVS and CDR2 FQNEAQ. V was clipped by 5 bases and J by 2 bases; unmatched bases: 5. The CDR3 is made up of 14 amino acids. CDR3 DNA: TGTGCCAGCAGCCCGGAGACAGGGAACTATGGCTACACCTTC. It specifies CASSPETGNYGYTF. Looking up the rest from reference TRBV7-8 and TRBJ1-2 gives the full variable domain: GAGVSQSPRYKVAKRGQDVALRCDPISGHVSLFWYQQALGQGPEFLTYFQNEAQLDKSGLPSDRFFAERPEGSVSTLKIQRTQQEDSAVYLCASSPETGNYGYTFGSGTRLTVV.

DNA for the CDR3: TGTGCCAGCAGTGCGACAGGGGGGAGACTTCGTGACACTGAAGCTTTCTTT. It yields the protein CASSATGGRLRDTEAFF. The J gene is TRBJ1-1, the V gene TRBV2, with 9 bases matching TRBD1. The germline V gene encodes CDR1 SNHLY and CDR2 FYNNEI. The trim removed 4 bases at V and 3 bases at J, leaving 12 bases unmatched. The CDR3 contains 17 residues.

The chain recombines TRBV5-5 with TRBJ1-4; 9 nucleotides align to TRBD1. This CDR3 comprises 16 residues. V lost 4 bases and J lost 6; bases outside the gene matches: 10. Germline lookup yields CDR1 SGHKS and CDR2 YYEKEE (reference sequence). The chain's CDR3 is CASSVPGQGSYEKLFF. CDR3 coding DNA: TGTGCCAGCAGCGTCCCGGGACAGGGTAGTTATGAAAAACTGTTTTTT.

The J gene is TRBJ2-7, the V gene TRBV19, with 7 bases that match TRBD1. Germline V CDR1 and CDR2: LNHDA, SQIVND (reference sequence). The CDR3 has 14 amino acids. The V and J ends lost 5 bases and 4 bases, in that order; junction bases with no gene match: 8. The CDR3: CASSGRDSKYEQYF. CDR3 in DNA: TGTGCCAGTAGTGGCCGGGACAGTAAATACGAGCAGTACTTC.

The chain has TRBV6-5 and TRBJ2-2; D uncertain. The ends were cut back, 7 bases at V and 1 base at J, with 10 bases in the middle. This CDR3 comprises 14 residues. CDR1 and CDR2 (germline): MNHEY, SVGAGI. The CDR3 spells CASKTPGNTGELFF. DNA for the CDR3: TGTGCCAGCAAAACACCAGGGAACACCGGGGAGCTGTTTTTT.

The V and J genes are TRBV5-1 and TRBJ2-7; 7 positions agree with TRBD1. V lost 0 bases, J lost 5 bases, and 5 bases stayed unmatched. CDR3 length: 14 residues. Germline CDR1 and CDR2: SGHRS and YFSETQ. CDR3 region: CASSLDYRGNEQYF. The DNA of the CDR3 is TGCGCCAGCAGCTTGGATTACAGGGGCAACGAGCAGTACTTC.